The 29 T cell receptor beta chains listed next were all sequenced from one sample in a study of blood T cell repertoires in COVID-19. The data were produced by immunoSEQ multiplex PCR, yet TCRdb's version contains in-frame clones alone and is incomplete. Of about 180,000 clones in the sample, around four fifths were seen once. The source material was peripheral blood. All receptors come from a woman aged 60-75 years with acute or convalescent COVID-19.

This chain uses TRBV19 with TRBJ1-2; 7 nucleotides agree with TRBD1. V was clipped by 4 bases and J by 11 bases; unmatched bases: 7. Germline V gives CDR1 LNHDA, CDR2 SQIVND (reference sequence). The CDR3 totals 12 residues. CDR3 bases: TGTGCCAGTAGTACGGGACAGACGTCTTACACCTTC. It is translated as CASSTGQTSYTF.

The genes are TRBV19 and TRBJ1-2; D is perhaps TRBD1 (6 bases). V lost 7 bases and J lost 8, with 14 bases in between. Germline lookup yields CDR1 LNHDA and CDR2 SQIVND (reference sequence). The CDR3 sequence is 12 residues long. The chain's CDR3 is CASTSTGKGYTF. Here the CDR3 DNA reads TGTGCCAGTACCTCGACAGGCAAGGGCTACACCTTC.

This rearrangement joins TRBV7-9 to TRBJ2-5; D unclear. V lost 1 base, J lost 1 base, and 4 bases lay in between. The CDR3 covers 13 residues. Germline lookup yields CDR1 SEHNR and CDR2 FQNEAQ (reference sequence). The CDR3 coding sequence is TGTGCCAGCAGCTTAGTAGTCCAAGAGACCCAGTACTTC. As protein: CASSLVVQETQYF. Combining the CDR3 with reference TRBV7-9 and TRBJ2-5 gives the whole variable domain DTGVSQNPRHKITKRGQNVTFRCDPISEHNRLYWYRQTLGQGPEFLTYFQNEAQLEKSRLLSDRFSAERPKGSFSTLEIQRTEQGDSAMYLCASSLVVQETQYFGPGTRLLVL.

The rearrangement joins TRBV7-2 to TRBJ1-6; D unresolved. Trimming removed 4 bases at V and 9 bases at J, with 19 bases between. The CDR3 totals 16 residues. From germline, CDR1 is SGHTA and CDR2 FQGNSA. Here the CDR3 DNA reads TGTGCCAGCAGCTCCCTGGGGAGGGAAGAGGGTTCACCCCTCCACTTT. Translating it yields CASSSLGREEGSPLHF. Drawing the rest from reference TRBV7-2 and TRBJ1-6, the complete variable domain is GAGVSQSPSNKVTEKGKDVELRCDPISGHTALYWYRQSLGQGLEFLIYFQGNSAPDKSGLPSDRFSAERTGGSVSTLTIQRTQQEDSAVYLCASSSLGREEGSPLHFGNGTRLTVT.

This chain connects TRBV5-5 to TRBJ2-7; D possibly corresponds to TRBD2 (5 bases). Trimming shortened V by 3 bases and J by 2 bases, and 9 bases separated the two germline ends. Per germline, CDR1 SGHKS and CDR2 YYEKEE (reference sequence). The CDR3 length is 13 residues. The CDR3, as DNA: TGTGCCAGCAGCTGGGAGTTGACCTACGAGCAGTACTTC. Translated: CASSWELTYEQYF.

The chain's CDR3 is CASTTGGVVNEQFF. CDR3 DNA sequence: TGTGCCAGCACAACAGGGGGGGTGGTCAATGAGCAGTTCTTC. The V call is TRBV2, the J call TRBJ2-1; perhaps TRBD1 as D (8 bases). V lost 7 bases to trimming and J lost 6 bases, with 16 bases between them. Germline CDR1 is SNHLY and CDR2 is FYNNEI. The length of the CDR3 is 14 residues.

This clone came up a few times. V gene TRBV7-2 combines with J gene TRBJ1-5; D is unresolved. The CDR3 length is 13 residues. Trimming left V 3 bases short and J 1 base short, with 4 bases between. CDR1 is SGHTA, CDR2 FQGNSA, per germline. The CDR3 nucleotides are TGTGCCAGCAGCTTTTCGAGCAATCAGCCCCAGCATTTT. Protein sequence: CASSFSSNQPQHF.

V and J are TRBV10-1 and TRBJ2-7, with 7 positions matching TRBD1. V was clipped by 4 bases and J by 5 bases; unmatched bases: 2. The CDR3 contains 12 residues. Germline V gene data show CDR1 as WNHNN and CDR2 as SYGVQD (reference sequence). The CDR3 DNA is TGCGCCAGCAGTGCGACAGGGAACGAGCAGTACTTC. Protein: CASSATGNEQYF.

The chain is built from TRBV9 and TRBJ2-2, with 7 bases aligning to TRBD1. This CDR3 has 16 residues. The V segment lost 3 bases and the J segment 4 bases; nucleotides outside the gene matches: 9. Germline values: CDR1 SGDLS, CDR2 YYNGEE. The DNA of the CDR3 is TGTGCCAGCAGCGAGAGGGGGACAGTTCCCACCGGGGAGCTGTTTTTT. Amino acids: CASSERGTVPTGELFF.

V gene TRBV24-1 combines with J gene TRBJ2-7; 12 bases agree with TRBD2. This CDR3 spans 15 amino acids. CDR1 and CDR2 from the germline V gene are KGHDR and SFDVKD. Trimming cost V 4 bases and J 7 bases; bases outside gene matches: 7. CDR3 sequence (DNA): TGTGCCACCAGTGACCCTAGCGGGGGGGCTTGGGAGCAGTACTTC. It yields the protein CATSDPSGGAWEQYF.

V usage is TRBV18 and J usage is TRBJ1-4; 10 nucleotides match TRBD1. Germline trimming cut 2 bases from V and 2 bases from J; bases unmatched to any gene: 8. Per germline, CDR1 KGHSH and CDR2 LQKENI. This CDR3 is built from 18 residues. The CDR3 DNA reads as TGTGCCAGCTCACCAACCGGGACAGGGGTCGGGACTAATGAAAAACTGTTTTTT. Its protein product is CASSPTGTGVGTNEKLFF.

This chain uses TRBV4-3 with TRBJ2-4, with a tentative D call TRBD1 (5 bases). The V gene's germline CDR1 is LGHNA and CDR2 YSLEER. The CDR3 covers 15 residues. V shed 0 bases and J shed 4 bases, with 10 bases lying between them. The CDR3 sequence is CASSQDTGRKNIQYF. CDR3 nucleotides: TGCGCCAGCAGCCAAGACACAGGACGAAAAAACATTCAGTACTTC.

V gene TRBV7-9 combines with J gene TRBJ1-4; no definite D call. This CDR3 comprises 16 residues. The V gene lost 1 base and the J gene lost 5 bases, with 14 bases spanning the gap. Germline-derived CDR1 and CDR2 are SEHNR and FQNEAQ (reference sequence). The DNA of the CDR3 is TGTGCCAGCAGCTTAGGTTCTACAGATATGAATGAAAAACTGTTTTTT. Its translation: CASSLGSTDMNEKLFF. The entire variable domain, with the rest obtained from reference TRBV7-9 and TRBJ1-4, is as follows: DTGVSQNPRHKITKRGQNVTFRCDPISEHNRLYWYRQTLGQGPEFLTYFQNEAQLEKSRLLSDRFSAERPKGSFSTLEIQRTEQGDSAMYLCASSLGSTDMNEKLFFGSGTQLSVL.

Here the CDR3 reads CASSPTDYGYTF. The CDR3 coding sequence is TGTGCCAGCAGCCCGACAGACTATGGCTACACCTTC. The chain employs TRBV6-2 or TRBV6-3 and TRBJ1-2, with TRBD1 as a possible D gene (5 bases). V lost 6 bases, J lost 3 bases, and 8 bases lay in between. The germline V gene encodes CDR1 MNHEY and CDR2 SVGEGT. The CDR3 runs to 12 residues.

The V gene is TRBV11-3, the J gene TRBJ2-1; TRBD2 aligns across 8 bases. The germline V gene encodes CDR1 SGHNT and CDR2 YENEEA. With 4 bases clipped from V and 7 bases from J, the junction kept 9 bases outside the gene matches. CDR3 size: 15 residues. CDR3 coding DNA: TGTGCCAGCAGCTCACGGGGGGGCCTTGGAAATGAGCAGTTCTTC. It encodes CASSSRGGLGNEQFF.

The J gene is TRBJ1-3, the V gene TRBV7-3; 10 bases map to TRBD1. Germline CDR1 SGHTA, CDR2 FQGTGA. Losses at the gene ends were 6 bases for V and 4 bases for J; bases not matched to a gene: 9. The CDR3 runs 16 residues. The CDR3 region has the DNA TGTGCCAGCAGGGATCCGGGACAGGGGACGGGAAACACCATATATTTT. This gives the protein CASRDPGQGTGNTIYF.

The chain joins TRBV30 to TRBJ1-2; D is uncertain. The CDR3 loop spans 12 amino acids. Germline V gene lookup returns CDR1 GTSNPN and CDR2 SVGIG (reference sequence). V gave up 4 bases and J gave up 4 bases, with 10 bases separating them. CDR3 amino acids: CAWMQAGYGYTF. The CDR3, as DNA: TGTGCCTGGATGCAGGCGGGCTATGGCTACACCTTC.

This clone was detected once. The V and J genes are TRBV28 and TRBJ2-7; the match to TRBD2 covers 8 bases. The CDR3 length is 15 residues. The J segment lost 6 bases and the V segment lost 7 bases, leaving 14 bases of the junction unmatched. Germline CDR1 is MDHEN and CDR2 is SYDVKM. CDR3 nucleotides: TGTGCCAGCATCTGGGCGGGGACTAGAGGTGCCGAGCAGTACTTC. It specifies CASIWAGTRGAEQYF.

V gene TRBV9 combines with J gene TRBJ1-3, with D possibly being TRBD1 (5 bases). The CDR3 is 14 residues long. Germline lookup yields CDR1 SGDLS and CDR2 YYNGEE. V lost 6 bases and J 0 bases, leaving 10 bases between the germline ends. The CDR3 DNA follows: TGTGCCAGCAAGGCGGGGGTCTCTGGAAACACCATATATTTT. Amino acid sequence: CASKAGVSGNTIYF.

DNA of the CDR3: TGTGCCATCAGTTGGACGGGAAACGAGCAGTACTTC. Its protein is CAISWTGNEQYF. This sequence joins TRBV10-3 and TRBJ2-7, with a tentative D call TRBD2 (5 bases). Per the germline V gene, CDR1 is ENHRY and CDR2 is SYGVKD. V dropped 5 bases and J dropped 5 bases, with 10 bases sitting between them. The CDR3 spans 12 residues.

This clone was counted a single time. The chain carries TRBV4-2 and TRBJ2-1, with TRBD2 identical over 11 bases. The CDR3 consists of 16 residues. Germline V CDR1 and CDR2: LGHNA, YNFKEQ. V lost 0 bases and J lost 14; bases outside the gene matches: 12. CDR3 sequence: CASSQDVRASGGLEFF. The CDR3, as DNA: TGTGCCAGCAGCCAAGATGTGAGGGCTAGCGGGGGGTTAGAGTTCTTC.

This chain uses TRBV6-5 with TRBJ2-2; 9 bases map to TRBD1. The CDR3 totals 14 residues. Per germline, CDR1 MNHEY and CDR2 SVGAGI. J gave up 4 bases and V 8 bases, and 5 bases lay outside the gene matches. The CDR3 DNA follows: TGTGCCAGCGTCTCGGGACAGGGCACCGGGGAGCTGTTTTTT. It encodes CASVSGQGTGELFF.

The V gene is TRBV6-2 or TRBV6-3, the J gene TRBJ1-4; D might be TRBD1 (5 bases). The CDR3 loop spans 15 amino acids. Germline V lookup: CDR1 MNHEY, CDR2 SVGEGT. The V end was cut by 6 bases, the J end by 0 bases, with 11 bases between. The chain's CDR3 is CASSRDSATNEKLFF. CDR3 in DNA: TGTGCCAGCAGCCGCGACAGTGCAACTAATGAAAAACTGTTTTTT.

The CDR3 reads CASGGWPYEQYF. The CDR3 DNA sequence: TGTGCCAGCGGAGGGTGGCCATACGAGCAGTACTTC. The chain recombines TRBV2 with TRBJ2-7; D perhaps matches TRBD2 (6 bases). The CDR3 spans 12 residues. Trimming left V 8 bases short and J 4 bases short, with 12 bases between. Germline V lookup: CDR1 SNHLY, CDR2 FYNNEI.

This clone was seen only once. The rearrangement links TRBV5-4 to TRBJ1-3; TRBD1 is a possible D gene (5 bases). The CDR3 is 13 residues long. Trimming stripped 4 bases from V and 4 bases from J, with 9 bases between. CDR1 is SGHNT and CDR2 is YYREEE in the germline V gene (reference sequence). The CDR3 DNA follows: TGTGCCAGCAGCATGACAGAGGGAAACACCATATATTTT. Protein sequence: CASSMTEGNTIYF.

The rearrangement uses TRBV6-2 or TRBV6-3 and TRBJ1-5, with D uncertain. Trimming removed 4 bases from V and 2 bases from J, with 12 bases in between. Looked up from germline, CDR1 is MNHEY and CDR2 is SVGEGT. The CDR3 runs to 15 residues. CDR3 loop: CASSLPISGNQPQHF. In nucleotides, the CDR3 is TGTGCCAGCAGTTTGCCTATTAGCGGCAATCAGCCCCAGCATTTT.

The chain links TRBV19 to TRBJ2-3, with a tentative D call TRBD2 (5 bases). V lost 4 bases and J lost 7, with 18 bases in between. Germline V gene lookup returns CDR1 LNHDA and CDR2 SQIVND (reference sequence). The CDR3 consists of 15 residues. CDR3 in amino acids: CASSSPSASRNTQYF. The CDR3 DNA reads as TGTGCCAGTAGTAGCCCTTCCGCTAGCCGCAATACGCAGTATTTT.

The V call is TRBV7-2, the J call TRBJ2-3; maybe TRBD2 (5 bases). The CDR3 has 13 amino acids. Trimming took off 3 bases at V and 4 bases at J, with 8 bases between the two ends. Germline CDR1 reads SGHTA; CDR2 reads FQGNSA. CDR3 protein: CASSFVAPDTQYF. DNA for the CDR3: TGTGCCAGCAGCTTTGTAGCGCCAGATACGCAGTATTTT.

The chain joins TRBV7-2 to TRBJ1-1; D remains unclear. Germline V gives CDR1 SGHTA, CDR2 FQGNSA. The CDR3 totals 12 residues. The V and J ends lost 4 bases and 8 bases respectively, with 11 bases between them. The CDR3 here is CASSSRILEAFF. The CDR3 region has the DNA TGTGCCAGCAGCTCCCGTATCCTCGAAGCTTTCTTT.